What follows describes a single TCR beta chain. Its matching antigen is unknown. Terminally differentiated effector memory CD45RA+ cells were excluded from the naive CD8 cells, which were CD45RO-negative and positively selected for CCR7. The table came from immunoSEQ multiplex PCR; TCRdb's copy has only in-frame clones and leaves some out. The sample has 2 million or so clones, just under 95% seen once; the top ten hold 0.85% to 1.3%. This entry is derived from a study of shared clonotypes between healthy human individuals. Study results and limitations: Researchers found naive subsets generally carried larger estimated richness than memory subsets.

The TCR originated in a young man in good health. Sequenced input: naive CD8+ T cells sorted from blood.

The CDR3 region is CASSLVTGTSKTQYF. The CDR3 coding sequence is TGCGCCAGCAGCTTGGTGACAGGGACCTCGAAGACCCAGTACTTC. The chain is built from TRBV5-1 and TRBJ2-5, with 7 bases identical to TRBD1. CDR3 length: 15 residues. The germline CDR1 and CDR2 sequences are SGHRS and YFSETQ. Trimming cost V 0 bases and J 6 bases; bases outside gene matches: 8. Complete variable domain (other parts from reference TRBV5-1 and TRBJ2-5): KAGVTQTPRYLIKTRGQQVTLSCSPISGHRSVSWYQQTPGQGLQFLFEYFSETQRNKGNFPGRFSGRQFSNSRSEMNVSTLELGDSALYLCASSLVTGTSKTQYFGPGTRLLVL.